Below, one T cell receptor (beta chain) is given with its context. Its antigen is as yet unknown. Sequencing used immunoSEQ multiplex PCR; TCRdb keeps in-frame clones, though not all of them. The profile shows some 110,000 clones, about 84% of them singletons. The data were obtained in a study of cytomegalovirus exposure and HLA in healthy donors. Study-wide results and limits: Accounts indicate the classifier identified cytomegalovirus status with strong specificity and sensitivity.

This TCR was sampled from a man between 18 and 29 years old in good health and CMV-seronegative. Sequenced input: PBMCs.

In nucleotides, the CDR3 is TGTGCCAGCAGCGCCGAGCGGGGCCTTAGCACAGATACGCAGTATTTT. It codes for CASSAERGLSTDTQYF. The rearrangement uses TRBV2 and TRBJ2-3; 7 nucleotides match TRBD2. Germline values: CDR1 SNHLY, CDR2 FYNNEI. This CDR3 has 16 amino acids. V was clipped by 6 bases and J by 0 bases; unmatched bases: 9.